These T cell receptor beta chains were read from a single sample in a study of blood T cells in healthy people across ages. A single record per CDR3 protein comes from TCRdb applying MiXCR to the 5' RACE reads. The table records 1.5 million to 2 million distinct CDR3 sequences, roughly two fifths of them present only once. Material for sequencing was blood. These receptors came from a human donor in good health. CDR3s include the opening cysteine and the closing phenylalanine or tryptophan. Each record gives: V gene, J gene, D gene, clone size, CDR3 protein, CDR3 DNA. The D gene is left open where the match is weak. The size of a clone is reported for some rows only, either as once, few or many, or as a class for expanded clones.

V: TRBV4-3
J: TRBJ1-1
D: -
size: -
CDR3: CASSRIGSSEAFF
DNA: TGCGCCAGCAGCCGGATTGGGTCTTCTGAAGCTTTCTTT

V: TRBV20-1
J: TRBJ2-2
D: TRBD2
size: -
CDR3: CSATTGGPNTGELFF
DNA: TGCAGTGCCACCACGGGGGGGCCGAACACCGGGGAGCTGTTTTTT

V: TRBV6-2/TRBV6-3
J: TRBJ1-2
D: -
size: -
CDR3: CACSYSDTNYGYTF
DNA: TGTGCCTGCAGTTACTCGGATACTAACTATGGCTACACCTTC

V: TRBV10-3
J: TRBJ2-4
D: -
size: few
CDR3: CAISEGSETPIEQYF
DNA: TGTGCCATCAGTGAAGGAAGCGAAACCCCTATAGAGCAGTACTTC

V: TRBV20-1
J: TRBJ2-1
D: -
size: -
CDR3: CSGRVGGAVYNEQFF
DNA: TGCAGTGGCCGCGTAGGGGGGGCCGTCTACAATGAGCAGTTCTTC

V: TRBV19
J: TRBJ2-7
D: -
size: -
CDR3: CASSARGDAPSYEQYF
DNA: TGTGCCAGTAGTGCACGCGGGGATGCCCCCTCCTACGAGCAGTACTTC

V: TRBV3-1
J: TRBJ1-4
D: -
size: -
CDR3: CASSHQSPEKLFF
DNA: TGTGCCAGCAGCCATCAATCCCCTGAAAAACTGTTTTTT

V: TRBV19
J: TRBJ2-1
D: TRBD1
size: -
CDR3: CASSASSTGLNEQFF
DNA: TGTGCCAGTAGCGCATCCTCGACAGGGCTGAATGAGCAGTTCTTC

V: TRBV12-3/TRBV12-4
J: TRBJ1-1
D: -
size: few
CDR3: CASIARNWDTEAFF
DNA: TGTGCCAGCATTGCGAGAAACTGGGACACTGAAGCTTTCTTT

V: TRBV5-1
J: TRBJ2-1
D: TRBD2
size: -
CDR3: CASSFQALSGGFNEQFF
DNA: TGCGCCAGCAGCTTTCAAGCTCTTAGCGGGGGGTTCAATGAGCAGTTCTTC

V: TRBV24-1
J: TRBJ2-1
D: -
size: few
CDR3: CATSDSYDWTEQFF
DNA: TGTGCCACCAGTGATTCATACGACTGGACTGAGCAGTTCTTC

V: TRBV7-8
J: TRBJ2-7
D: TRBD1
size: -
CDR3: CASSLAGQGYYEQYF
DNA: TGTGCCAGCAGCTTGGCGGGACAGGGTTACTACGAGCAGTACTTC

V: TRBV7-9
J: TRBJ1-1
D: -
size: -
CDR3: CASRGSTNTEAFF
DNA: TGTGCCAGCAGGGGATCTACGAACACTGAAGCTTTCTTT

V: TRBV5-1
J: TRBJ1-1
D: -
size: -
CDR3: CASSLGGDGDAEAFF
DNA: TGCGCCAGCAGCTTGGGCGGGGATGGGGACGCTGAAGCTTTCTTT

V: TRBV3-1
J: TRBJ1-2
D: TRBD1
size: -
CDR3: CASSQTQGAMYGYTF
DNA: TGTGCCAGCAGCCAAACTCAGGGGGCAATGTATGGCTACACCTTC

V: TRBV4-2
J: TRBJ2-3
D: TRBD2
size: -
CDR3: CASRTSGGYTDTQYF
DNA: TGTGCCAGCCGGACTAGCGGGGGATACACAGATACGCAGTATTTT

V: TRBV7-9
J: TRBJ2-7
D: -
size: -
CDR3: CASSRDPYEQYF
DNA: TGTGCCAGCAGCCGGGACCCCTACGAGCAGTACTTC

V: TRBV7-2
J: TRBJ1-2
D: -
size: -
CDR3: CASSINPNPNYGYTF
DNA: TGTGCCAGCAGCATAAACCCGAACCCTAACTATGGCTACACCTTC

V: TRBV9
J: TRBJ1-5
D: TRBD1
size: -
CDR3: CASSAGQAYQPQHF
DNA: TGTGCCAGCAGCGCGGGACAGGCGTATCAGCCCCAGCATTTT

V: TRBV2
J: TRBJ1-5
D: -
size: -
CDR3: CASSDVRGYQPQHF
DNA: TGTGCCAGCAGTGACGTACGGGGTTATCAGCCCCAGCATTTT

V: TRBV4-2
J: TRBJ2-2
D: TRBD1
size: -
CDR3: CASSPMDRGNGELFF
DNA: TGTGCCAGCAGCCCGATGGACAGGGGGAACGGGGAGCTGTTTTTT

V: TRBV11-2
J: TRBJ1-2
D: -
size: -
CDR3: CASSLLGGAGYGFTF
DNA: TGTGCCAGCAGCTTATTGGGGGGCGCAGGTTATGGCTTCACCTTC

V: TRBV7-2
J: TRBJ2-2
D: -
size: -
CDR3: CASTKELAIGGAGELFF
DNA: TGTGCCAGCACTAAAGAACTTGCTATAGGGGGAGCCGGGGAGCTGTTTTTT

V: TRBV4-3
J: TRBJ1-2
D: -
size: -
CDR3: CASSQEAGYGYGYTF
DNA: TGCGCCAGCAGCCAAGAAGCAGGGTATGGCTATGGCTACACCTTC

V: TRBV20-1
J: TRBJ2-5
D: -
size: many
CDR3: CSAGTGLETQYF
DNA: TGCAGTGCTGGGACCGGACTAGAGACCCAGTACTTC

V: TRBV12-3/TRBV12-4
J: TRBJ2-7
D: TRBD1
size: -
CDR3: CASSTGQGSGEQYF
DNA: TGTGCCAGTTCTACAGGACAGGGGTCCGGCGAGCAGTACTTC

V: TRBV20-1
J: TRBJ1-1
D: -
size: -
CDR3: CSARGPPTEAFF
DNA: TGCAGTGCTAGAGGACCCCCTACTGAAGCTTTCTTT

V: TRBV29-1
J: TRBJ2-7
D: TRBD1
size: few
CDR3: CSVAGTGGIDEQYF
DNA: TGCAGCGTTGCCGGGACAGGGGGTATCGACGAGCAGTACTTC

V: TRBV12-3/TRBV12-4
J: TRBJ2-7
D: -
size: many
CDR3: CASSWGPSYEQYF
DNA: TGTGCCAGCAGTTGGGGGCCCTCCTACGAGCAGTACTTC

V: TRBV7-9
J: TRBJ2-3
D: TRBD2
size: few
CDR3: CASTPGTTYYTDTQYF
DNA: TGTGCCAGCACTCCCGGGACTACCTATTACACAGATACGCAGTATTTT

V: TRBV10-3
J: TRBJ2-6
D: -
size: -
CDR3: CAIRGQYSGANVLTF
DNA: TGTGCCATCCGGGGGCAATACTCTGGGGCCAACGTCCTGACTTTC

V: TRBV7-2
J: TRBJ1-4
D: TRBD1
size: once
CDR3: CASSLAGQGSGKLFF
DNA: TGTGCCAGCAGCTTAGCGGGACAGGGTTCTGGAAAACTGTTTTTT

V: TRBV2
J: TRBJ2-7
D: TRBD1
size: -
CDR3: CASNSVLGTGAYEQYF
DNA: TGTGCCAGCAACTCAGTTTTAGGGACAGGTGCTTACGAGCAGTACTTC

V: TRBV5-1
J: TRBJ2-1
D: -
size: few
CDR3: CASSLGPESAREQFF
DNA: TGCGCCAGCAGCTTGGGGCCCGAAAGTGCCCGTGAGCAGTTCTTC

V: TRBV7-8
J: TRBJ2-7
D: -
size: few
CDR3: CASSLFDSSFSYEQYF
DNA: TGTGCCAGCAGCTTATTCGACAGTAGTTTCTCCTACGAGCAGTACTTC

V: TRBV12-3/TRBV12-4
J: TRBJ2-5
D: -
size: few
CDR3: CASSLVDGAETQYF
DNA: TGTGCCAGCAGTTTAGTAGACGGCGCAGAGACCCAGTACTTC

V: TRBV7-2
J: TRBJ2-1
D: -
size: few
CDR3: CASRALEQFF
DNA: TGTGCCAGCAGGGCCCTGGAGCAGTTCTTC

V: TRBV29-1
J: TRBJ2-3
D: TRBD2
size: -
CDR3: CSVRTSGGPFTDTQYF
DNA: TGCAGCGTCAGGACTAGCGGGGGACCCTTCACAGATACGCAGTATTTT

V: TRBV7-2
J: TRBJ2-4
D: TRBD1
size: -
CDR3: CASSITQGAYNEQYF
DNA: TGTGCCAGCAGCATTACACAGGGGGCGTACAATGAGCAGTACTTC

V: TRBV5-1
J: TRBJ2-7
D: TRBD1
size: -
CDR3: CASSLTGTGEQYF
DNA: TGCGCCAGCAGCTTGACAGGGACAGGCGAGCAGTACTTC

V: TRBV6-2/TRBV6-3
J: TRBJ1-5
D: TRBD1
size: medium-sized
CDR3: CASSYGQGANQPQHF
DNA: TGTGCCAGCAGTTACGGTCAGGGGGCGAATCAGCCCCAGCATTTT

V: TRBV5-5
J: TRBJ2-2
D: -
size: -
CDR3: CASSSSGGWTGELFF
DNA: TGTGCCAGCAGCTCCTCGGGGGGCTGGACCGGGGAGCTGTTTTTT

V: TRBV7-8
J: TRBJ1-5
D: -
size: few
CDR3: CASSLGRTVFQPQHF
DNA: TGTGCCAGCAGCTTAGGCCGGACAGTCTTCCAGCCCCAGCATTTT

V: TRBV6-5
J: TRBJ1-1
D: -
size: -
CDR3: CASSPLPGSEAFF
DNA: TGTGCCAGCAGTCCCCTTCCGGGTTCTGAAGCTTTCTTT

V: TRBV6-6
J: TRBJ2-1
D: -
size: many
CDR3: CASSYRGPSSYNEQFF
DNA: TGTGCCAGCAGTTATCGGGGGCCGAGCTCCTACAATGAGCAGTTCTTC

V: TRBV10-3
J: TRBJ2-3
D: TRBD2
size: few
CDR3: CAISESGTNTQYF
DNA: TGTGCCATCAGTGAAAGCGGGACTAATACGCAGTATTTT

V: TRBV12-3/TRBV12-4
J: TRBJ2-5
D: TRBD2
size: -
CDR3: CASRLGLGVQETQYF
DNA: TGTGCCAGCAGGCTCGGACTAGGGGTTCAAGAGACCCAGTACTTC

V: TRBV6-2/TRBV6-3
J: TRBJ1-2
D: -
size: once
CDR3: CASSYSRTVDGYTF
DNA: TGTGCCAGCAGTTACTCCAGGACAGTTGATGGCTACACCTTC